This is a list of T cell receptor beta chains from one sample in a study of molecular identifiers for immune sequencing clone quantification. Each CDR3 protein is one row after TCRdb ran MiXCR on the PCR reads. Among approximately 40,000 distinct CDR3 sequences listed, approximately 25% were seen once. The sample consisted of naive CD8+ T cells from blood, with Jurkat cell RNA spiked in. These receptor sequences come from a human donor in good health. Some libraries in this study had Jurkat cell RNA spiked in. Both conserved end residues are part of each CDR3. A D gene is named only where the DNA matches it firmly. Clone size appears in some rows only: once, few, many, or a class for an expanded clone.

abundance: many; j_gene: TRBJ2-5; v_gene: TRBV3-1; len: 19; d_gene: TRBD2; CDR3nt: TGTGCCAGCAGCCCCCGGGAGACTAGCGGTTACCCGCCTCAAGAGACCCAGTACTTC; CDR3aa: CASSPRETSGYPPQETQYF
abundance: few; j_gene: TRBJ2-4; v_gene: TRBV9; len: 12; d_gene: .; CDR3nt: TGTGCCAGCAGCTCAGAGGCGGGTATTCAGTACTTC; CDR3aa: CASSSEAGIQYF
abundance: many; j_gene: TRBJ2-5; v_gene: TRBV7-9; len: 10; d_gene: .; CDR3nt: TGTGCCAGCAGCTTAGACAGGTCGTACTTC; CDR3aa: CASSLDRSYF
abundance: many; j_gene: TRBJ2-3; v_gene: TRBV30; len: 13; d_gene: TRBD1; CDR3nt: TGTGCCTGGAACAGGGGGCGCACAGATACGCAGTATTTT; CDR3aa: CAWNRGRTDTQYF
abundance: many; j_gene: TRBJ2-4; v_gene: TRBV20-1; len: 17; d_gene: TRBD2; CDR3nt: TGCAGTGCTAGAGCCCTAGCGGGAGTGGTAGCCAAAAACATTCAGTACTTC; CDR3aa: CSARALAGVVAKNIQYF
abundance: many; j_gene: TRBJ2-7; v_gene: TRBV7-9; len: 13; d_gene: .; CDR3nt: TGTGCCAGCAGCCCCAGGGGGGGCAACGAGCAGTACTTC; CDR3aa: CASSPRGGNEQYF
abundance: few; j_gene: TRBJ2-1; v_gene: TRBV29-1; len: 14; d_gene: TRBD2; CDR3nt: TGCAGCGTTGAAGCTAGCGGGAGACCGGGTGAGCAGTTCTTC; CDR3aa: CSVEASGRPGEQFF
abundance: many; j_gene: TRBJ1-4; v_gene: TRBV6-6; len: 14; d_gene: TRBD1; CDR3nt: TGTGCCAGCAGCGGGACAGGGGAAAACGAAAAACTGTTTTTT; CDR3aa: CASSGTGENEKLFF
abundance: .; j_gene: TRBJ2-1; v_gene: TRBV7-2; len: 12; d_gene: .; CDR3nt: TGTGCCAGCAGCAACGGGGCAGGGGACCAGTTCTTC; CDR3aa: CASSNGAGDQFF
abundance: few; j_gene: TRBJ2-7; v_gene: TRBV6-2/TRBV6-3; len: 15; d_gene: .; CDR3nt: TGTGCCAGCAACCCAGGGACAACCGAGACCTACGAGCAGTACTTC; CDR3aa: CASNPGTTETYEQYF